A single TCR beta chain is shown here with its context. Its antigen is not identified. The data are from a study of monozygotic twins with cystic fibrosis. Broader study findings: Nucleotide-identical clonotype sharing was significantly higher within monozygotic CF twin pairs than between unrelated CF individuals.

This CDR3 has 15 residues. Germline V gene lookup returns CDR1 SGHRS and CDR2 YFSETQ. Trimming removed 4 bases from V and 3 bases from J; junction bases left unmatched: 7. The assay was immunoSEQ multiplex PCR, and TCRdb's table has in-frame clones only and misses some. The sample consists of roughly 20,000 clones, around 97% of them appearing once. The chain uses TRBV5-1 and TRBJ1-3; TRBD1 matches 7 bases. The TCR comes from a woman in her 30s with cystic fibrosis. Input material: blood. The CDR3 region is CASSISRGFGNTIYF. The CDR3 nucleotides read TGCGCCAGCAGCATATCCAGGGGGTTTGGAAACACCATATATTTT.